Listed below are T cell receptor beta chains from one sample, sequenced in a study of patients and donors after allogeneic stem cell transplantation. TCRdb recomputed calls from the RT-PCR reads with MiXCR, one row per CDR3 protein. The sample lists 400,000 to 500,000 distinct CDR3 sequences; roughly 17% were seen once. Sequencing used blood, either unsorted or a sorted T cell fraction (not recorded which). The receptors shown here come from a human donor who was either an allogeneic HSCT recipient or a stem cell or donor lymphocyte infusion donor (not recorded which). It is not recorded whose cells these are; they may come from a transplant donor. The CDR3 runs from the conserved cysteine through the conserved F or W. The D gene is left open where the match is weak. Clone size is not always given. Where it is, it says once, few, many or a class for expanded clones.

- | TRBD2 | TRBJ2-3 | TRBV6-1 | CASRGLAGFTDTQYF | TGTGCCAGCAGGGGATTAGCGGGATTCACAGATACGCAGTATTTT
many | TRBD2 | TRBJ2-7 | TRBV15 | CATSRYSGRGLEQYF | TGTGCCACCAGCAGGTATAGCGGGAGGGGGCTCGAGCAGTACTTC
few | - | TRBJ2-7 | TRBV5-6 | CASSLAFRSGSYEQYF | TGTGCCAGCAGCTTGGCGTTCCGATCGGGCTCCTACGAGCAGTACTTC
few | - | TRBJ1-6 | TRBV5-1 | CASSLADYNSPLHF | TGCGCCAGCAGCTTGGCGGATTATAATTCACCCCTCCACTTT
few | - | TRBJ2-5 | TRBV12-3/TRBV12-4 | CASSPSTAYQETQYF | TGTGCCAGCAGCCCCTCGACAGCGTACCAAGAGACCCAGTACTTC
few | - | TRBJ2-7 | TRBV4-3 | CASSQDDWASDEQYF | TGCGCCAGCAGCCAAGATGATTGGGCCTCGGACGAGCAGTACTTC
- | - | TRBJ2-7 | TRBV19 | CASSIQVNPLYYEQYF | TGTGCCAGTAGTATTCAGGTCAACCCCCTTTACTACGAGCAGTACTTC
few | - | TRBJ1-1 | TRBV6-1 | CASSGQRGTEAFF | TGTGCCAGCAGTGGGCAGAGGGGAACTGAAGCTTTCTTT
- | - | TRBJ2-7 | TRBV20-1 | CSARVRSGTTWGEQYF | TGCAGTGCTAGAGTTAGGAGCGGGACAACCTGGGGAGAGCAGTACTTC
few | - | TRBJ1-2 | TRBV6-2/TRBV6-3 | CASRLTVNYGYTF | TGTGCCAGCAGACTCACTGTTAACTATGGCTACACCTTC
many | - | TRBJ2-5 | TRBV20-1 | CSARDNRIGETQYF | TGCAGTGCTAGAGATAACAGGATCGGAGAGACCCAGTACTTC
- | - | TRBJ1-1 | TRBV27 | CASHIAGRGMNTEAFF | TGTGCCAGCCATATAGCGGGCCGGGGGATGAACACTGAAGCTTTCTTT
- | TRBD1 | TRBJ2-7 | TRBV9 | CASSVEGGHSYEQYF | TGTGCCAGCAGCGTAGAAGGGGGCCATTCCTACGAGCAGTACTTC
few | TRBD2 | TRBJ2-2 | TRBV27 | CASSLNSGRAKDGELFF | TGTGCCAGCAGTTTGAATAGCGGGAGGGCCAAGGACGGGGAGCTGTTTTTT
- | TRBD2 | TRBJ2-3 | TRBV5-1 | CASSLGSSGGHSTDTQYF | TGCGCCAGCAGCTTGGGGTCTAGCGGGGGGCATAGCACAGATACGCAGTATTTT
few | TRBD2 | TRBJ2-5 | TRBV6-1 | CASSPLAGVGETQYF | TGCGCCAGCAGCCCTCTAGCGGGAGTCGGCGAGACCCAGTACTTC
few | TRBD1 | TRBJ1-4 | TRBV12-3/TRBV12-4 | CASRPGQTKNEKLFF | TGTGCCAGCAGACCGGGACAGACAAAAAATGAAAAACTGTTTTTT
many | - | TRBJ1-2 | TRBV21-1 | CASSKDLRGSDLRNYGYTF | TGTGCCAGCAGCAAAGACCTCAGGGGATCGGATTTGCGTAACTATGGCTACACCTTC
many | - | TRBJ1-1 | TRBV4-1 | CASSPDFTEAFF | TGCGCCAGCAGCCCCGACTTCACTGAAGCTTTCTTT
- | - | TRBJ2-7 | TRBV7-9 | CASSSRDAYEQYF | TGTGCCAGCAGCTCCAGGGATGCCTACGAGCAGTACTTC
few | - | TRBJ1-2 | TRBV3-1 | CASSLSRPSVDGYTF | TGTGCCAGCAGCCTGAGCCGGCCCTCAGTCGATGGCTACACCTTC
- | - | TRBJ2-1 | TRBV11-3 | CASSLVGRSSYNEQFF | TGTGCCAGCAGCTTAGTTGGCAGGAGCTCCTACAATGAGCAGTTCTTC
- | - | TRBJ2-1 | TRBV5-1 | CASSLAAEQFF | TGCGCCAGCAGCTTGGCCGCTGAGCAGTTCTTC
many | TRBD2 | TRBJ2-1 | TRBV24-1 | CATSDLSGGPEFF | TGTGCCACCAGTGATTTGTCGGGAGGGCCTGAGTTCTTC
few | - | TRBJ2-7 | TRBV19 | CASAQGQRDYEQYF | TGTGCCAGTGCCCAGGGACAAAGAGACTACGAGCAGTACTTC
- | - | TRBJ1-5 | TRBV6-1 | CASSATGLVQPQHF | TGTGCCAGCAGCGCCACAGGGTTGGTCCAGCCCCAGCATTTT
many | - | TRBJ1-1 | TRBV4-3 | CASSQEFQHSNTEAFF | TGCGCCAGCAGCCAAGAGTTTCAACACTCGAACACTGAAGCTTTCTTT
few | TRBD1 | TRBJ2-7 | TRBV3-1 | CASSHRQGSTYEQYF | TGTGCCAGCAGCCATAGACAGGGGTCCACCTACGAGCAGTACTTC
- | - | TRBJ2-7 | TRBV20-1 | CSAHRRVAGYEQYF | TGCAGTGCTCATCGAAGGGTAGCAGGCTACGAGCAGTACTTC
- | - | TRBJ1-1 | TRBV6-1 | CASSEGPQKLNTEAFF | TGTGCCAGCAGTGAAGGCCCTCAGAAGCTGAACACTGAAGCTTTCTTT
- | - | TRBJ2-7 | TRBV7-9 | CASGAGISYEQYF | TGTGCCAGTGGGGCAGGGATCTCCTACGAGCAGTACTTC
few | - | TRBJ2-7 | TRBV5-8 | CASSGRGLGSYEQYF | TGTGCCAGCAGCGGCCGGGGTCTAGGCTCCTACGAGCAGTACTTC
few | - | TRBJ2-1 | TRBV7-9 | CASSLAGNYNEQFF | TGTGCCAGCAGCTTAGCCGGGAACTACAATGAGCAGTTCTTC
few | - | TRBJ2-5 | TRBV6-1 | CASSLRRYQETQYF | TGTGCCAGCAGCCTCCGAAGGTACCAAGAGACCCAGTACTTC
few | - | TRBJ1-5 | TRBV28 | CASSLLQGLNQPQHF | TGTGCCAGCAGTTTATTACAGGGACTCAATCAGCCCCAGCATTTT
- | - | TRBJ2-2 | TRBV9 | CASSVGTSGELFF | TGTGCCAGCAGCGTAGGGACGTCCGGGGAGCTGTTTTTT
few | - | TRBJ2-7 | TRBV20-1 | CSARDNGRVIYEQYF | TGCAGTGCTAGAGATAATGGCAGGGTCATCTACGAGCAGTACTTC
- | - | TRBJ2-1 | TRBV11-2 | CASSSLGLRHEQFF | TGTGCCAGCAGCTCCCTTGGACTACGTCACGAGCAGTTCTTC
- | - | TRBJ1-2 | TRBV3-1 | CASSQVGVHYGYTF | TGTGCCAGCAGCCAAGTGGGGGTTCACTATGGCTACACCTTC
few | TRBD2 | TRBJ2-2 | TRBV5-1 | CASRQAGGPTGELFF | TGCGCCAGCAGACAAGCGGGAGGACCCACCGGGGAGCTGTTTTTT
many | - | TRBJ1-2 | TRBV9 | CASSVEETSWGGYTF | TGTGCCAGCAGCGTAGAAGAGACAAGCTGGGGTGGCTACACCTTC